The 32 T cell receptor beta chains below come from one sample, sequenced in a study of T-cell reconstitution after alpha-beta-depleted transplantation in children. This sample's TCRbeta library carried unique molecular identifier barcodes. TCRdb re-analysed the PCR reads in MiXCR, keeping a single row per CDR3 protein. Here the sample spans about 240,000 distinct CDR3 sequences, around 11% being singletons. This specimen was PBMCs from the stem cell graft donor, taken from the stem cell graft. These receptors were collected from a human donor who donated a stem cell graft to a child with acute lymphoblastic leukemia.

This clonotype was detected ten times or more. The V gene is TRBV12-3 or TRBV12-4, the J gene TRBJ2-4; 8 bases are a match to TRBD2. The CDR3 extends over 16 amino acids. V shed 7 bases, J shed 3 bases, and the junction held 11 bases outside the gene matches. The CDR3 sequence: CASTTVAGQGKNIQYF. CDR3 nucleotides: TGTGCCAGCACCACCGTAGCGGGACAAGGCAAAAACATTCAGTACTTC.

This clonotype was seen ten or more times. The chain joins TRBV20-1 to TRBJ2-7; no clear D gene. Germline CDR1 and CDR2: DFQATT and SNEGSKA (reference sequence). This CDR3 spans 14 amino acids. Trimming stripped 7 bases from V and 2 bases from J, with 18 bases between. The CDR3 DNA sequence: TGCAGTGTCCTAGATAGAATCTATCCCTACGAGCAGTACTTC. Its translation is CSVLDRIYPYEQYF.

This clonotype was counted at least ten times. The J gene is TRBJ1-1, the V gene TRBV5-1, with 7 bases that match TRBD1. The CDR3 totals 14 residues. V dropped 0 bases and J dropped 4; count of bases not matched to a gene: 3. In germline, CDR1 is SGHRS, CDR2 YFSETQ. For the CDR3, the DNA is TGCGCCAGCAGCTTGGAAGGGGGCGTCACTGAAGCTTTCTTT. It specifies CASSLEGGVTEAFF. The variable domain in full, completed from reference TRBV5-1 and TRBJ1-1, reads KAGVTQTPRYLIKTRGQQVTLSCSPISGHRSVSWYQQTPGQGLQFLFEYFSETQRNKGNFPGRFSGRQFSNSRSEMNVSTLELGDSALYLCASSLEGGVTEAFFGQGTRLTVV.

There are many counts of this clonotype. The chain joins TRBV10-3 to TRBJ2-3, with 7 bases that match TRBD2. This CDR3 is 15 amino acids long. The germline CDR1 and CDR2 sequences are ENHRY and SYGVKD. The V and J ends lost 3 bases and 4 bases, in that order; junction bases with no gene match: 7. As DNA, the CDR3 is TGTGCCATCAGTGATACTCGGGGGGTCTCAGATACGCAGTATTTT. As protein: CAISDTRGVSDTQYF.

This clonotype was seen ten or more times. The rearrangement joins TRBV7-2 to TRBJ2-7; 8 nucleotides line up with TRBD1. This CDR3 has 14 amino acids. The germline V gene encodes CDR1 SGHTA and CDR2 FQGNSA. V gave up 4 bases and J gave up 4 bases; unmatched junction bases: 6. CDR3 in DNA: TGTGCCAGCAGCTCAGGACAGGGAGCGTACGAGCAGTACTTC. It translates to CASSSGQGAYEQYF.

Many counts were recorded for this clonotype. The chain joins TRBV4-3 to TRBJ1-1; 7 bases line up with TRBD1. CDR3 length equals 14 residues. J was trimmed by 6 bases and V by 4 bases; bases with no gene match: 8. Germline loops: CDR1 LGHNA, CDR2 YSLEER. CDR3 amino acids: CASSLFPGQSEAFF. DNA of the CDR3: TGCGCCAGCAGCCTTTTTCCGGGACAGTCTGAAGCTTTCTTT.

This clonotype was detected many times. This chain links TRBV28 with TRBJ2-5, with TRBD2 identical over 7 bases. With V trimmed by 7 bases and J by 5 bases, 25 bases remained unmatched. This CDR3 has 19 amino acids. Per the germline V gene, CDR1 is MDHEN and CDR2 is SYDVKM. CDR3 in DNA: TGTGCCAGCACCCTAAGGGGAGGGGCCCTCGGGGCTTTCCATGAGACCCAGTACTTC. It codes for CASTLRGGALGAFHETQYF.

This clonotype has just a few counts. This chain links TRBV7-2 with TRBJ1-6; 8 bases fit TRBD1. The CDR3 extends over 15 amino acids. Germline V lookup: CDR1 SGHTA, CDR2 FQGNSA. V lost 3 bases and J lost 6; bases outside the gene matches: 4. The CDR3 region is CASSLTGDGNSPLHF. The CDR3 coding sequence is TGTGCCAGCAGCTTGACAGGGGATGGTAATTCACCCCTCCACTTT.

This clonotype was seen ten or more times. This sequence joins TRBV13 and TRBJ2-1; 14 positions match TRBD2. Germline V gene lookup returns CDR1 PRHDT and CDR2 FYEKMQ (reference sequence). The CDR3 covers 16 residues. Trimming took 4 bases from V and 7 from J; bases not matched to a gene: 6. The CDR3 DNA follows: TGTGCCAGCAGCTCCGGGACTAGCGGGAGTAAGAATGAGCAGTTCTTC. This translates into CASSSGTSGSKNEQFF.

Ten or more counts support this clonotype. The chain recombines TRBV20-1 with TRBJ1-4; maybe TRBD1 (5 bases). This CDR3 has 12 amino acids. Per the germline V gene, CDR1 is DFQATT and CDR2 is SNEGSKA (reference sequence). Trimming stripped 1 base from V and 10 bases from J, with 10 bases between. This CDR3 is CSARGQGRKLFF. CDR3 DNA sequence: TGCAGTGCTAGAGGGCAGGGCCGAAAACTGTTTTTT.

This clonotype was seen at least ten times. The V gene is TRBV27, the J gene TRBJ2-7, with unresolved D. V was cut by 2 bases and J by 2 bases, with 7 bases left in between. CDR1 is MNHEY, CDR2 SMNVEV, per germline (reference sequence). This CDR3 contains 13 residues. CDR3 nucleotide sequence: TGTGCCAGCAGTTTACGTGCGACCTACGAGCAGTACTTC. Translated, it gives CASSLRATYEQYF.

This clonotype was found a few times. The chain combines TRBV7-2 with TRBJ1-6; D gene uncertain. V lost 5 bases and J 5 bases, leaving 13 bases between the germline ends. Germline V gives CDR1 SGHTA, CDR2 FQGNSA. CDR3 length: 15 residues. The CDR3 is CASSPSGRNNSPLHF. Written as DNA, the CDR3 is TGTGCCAGCAGCCCCTCGGGAAGAAATAATTCACCCCTCCACTTT.

This clonotype was counted ten times or more. The gene calls are TRBV28 and TRBJ2-7, with 10 bases lining up with TRBD2. With 4 bases clipped from V and 3 bases from J, the junction kept 6 bases outside the gene matches. Germline V gene data show CDR1 as MDHEN and CDR2 as SYDVKM. The CDR3 has 15 amino acids. In nucleotides, the CDR3 is TGTGCCAGCAGTTATGCGTCTAGCGGGAGCTACGAGCAGTACTTC. It yields the protein CASSYASSGSYEQYF.

This clonotype was seen a few times. This chain uses TRBV19 with TRBJ1-1; a possible D gene is TRBD1 (6 bases). The V gene's germline CDR1 is LNHDA and CDR2 SQIVND (reference sequence). The V end lost 5 bases, the J end lost 5 bases, and 18 bases lay between the germline ends. There are 15 residues in the CDR3. The chain's CDR3 is CASSSNRDGRTEAFF. The CDR3 coding sequence is TGTGCCAGTAGTTCGAACAGGGACGGGCGGACTGAAGCTTTCTTT.

The chain joins TRBV6-2 or TRBV6-3 to TRBJ1-4; maybe TRBD1 (5 bases). In germline, CDR1 is MNHEY, CDR2 SVGEGT. Trimming pared 0 bases from V and 0 bases from J, leaving 20 bases between. The CDR3 totals 20 residues. The CDR3 region has the DNA TGTGCCAGCAGTTACTCGCCCCCCGGGCAGGGACCTTCAACTAATGAAAAACTGTTTTTT. Encoded protein: CASSYSPPGQGPSTNEKLFF.

The table lists this clonotype with many counts. The chain is built from TRBV7-2 and TRBJ1-5; the D gene is possibly TRBD1 (5 bases). CDR1 and CDR2 from the germline V gene are SGHTA and FQGNSA. This CDR3 is 16 amino acids long. The germline V and J ends were trimmed by 8 bases and 0 bases, with 17 bases remaining between them. The CDR3 region has the DNA TGTGCCAGCGCAACTATAGGGGCAGGTAGCAATCAGCCCCAGCATTTT. This encodes CASATIGAGSNQPQHF.

This clonotype was detected ten times or more. The chain combines TRBV7-2 with TRBJ2-7, with D possibly being TRBD2 (5 bases). CDR1 is SGHTA and CDR2 is FQGNSA in the germline V gene. The V and J ends lost 2 bases and 5 bases respectively, with 10 bases between them. This CDR3 spans 13 amino acids. The CDR3 nucleotides are TGTGCCAGCAGCTTAATAGAGCGGCACGAGCAGTACTTC. Amino acid sequence: CASSLIERHEQYF.

This clonotype occurred many times. This chain uses TRBV25-1 with TRBJ1-6, with D unclear. The CDR3 contains 15 residues. Trimming removed 0 bases from V and 7 bases from J, with 10 bases in between. Germline V gives CDR1 MGHDK, CDR2 SYGVNS. Written as DNA, the CDR3 is TGTGCCAGCAGTGAATATTCAGGCGGGAATTCACCCCTCCACTTT. Its translation is CASSEYSGGNSPLHF.

This clonotype appeared many times. This sequence joins TRBV5-1 and TRBJ2-5, with D maybe TRBD1 (6 bases). CDR1 SGHRS and CDR2 YFSETQ come from the germline V gene. V lost 4 bases and J 5 bases, leaving 18 bases between the germline ends. This CDR3 has 15 amino acids. This chain's CDR3 is CASSPGAGGVETQYF. The DNA for the CDR3 is TGCGCCAGCAGCCCAGGGGCTGGGGGCGTGGAGACCCAGTACTTC.

At least ten counts were recorded for this clonotype. The J gene is TRBJ2-6, the V gene TRBV6-2 or TRBV6-3, with D hard to call. Germline CDR1 MNHEY, CDR2 SVGEGT. The CDR3 length is 14 residues. V was cut by 0 bases and J by 2 bases, with 2 bases left in between. The CDR3 sequence: CASSYSPGANVLTF. CDR3 sequence (DNA): TGTGCCAGCAGTTACTCACCTGGGGCCAACGTCCTGACTTTC.

In this sample, this clonotype turned up many times. V gene TRBV10-3 combines with J gene TRBJ2-1, with TRBD2 identical over 10 bases. In germline, CDR1 is ENHRY, CDR2 SYGVKD. After removal of 4 bases from V and 0 bases from J, the junction contained 3 bases not matched to a gene. The CDR3 has 16 residues. CDR3 sequence: CAISGSGGSSYNEQFF. The CDR3 nucleotides are TGTGCCATCAGTGGTAGCGGGGGGAGCTCCTACAATGAGCAGTTCTTC.

The sample holds many counts of this clonotype. The CDR3 DNA sequence: TGTGCCAGCAGTTATACCGGGACAACTAATGAAAAACTGTTTTTT. It is translated as CASSYTGTTNEKLFF. This chain joins TRBV6-2 or TRBV6-3 and TRBJ1-4; no clear D gene. Looked up from germline, CDR1 is MNHEY and CDR2 is SVGEGT. The CDR3 has 15 amino acids. The V end lost 3 bases, the J end lost 0 bases, and 8 bases lay between the germline ends.

This clonotype has ten or more counts. This chain connects TRBV4-3 to TRBJ2-2, with TRBD2 matching over 11 bases. CDR3 length equals 19 residues. CDR1 and CDR2 from the germline V gene are LGHNA and YSLEER. Losses at the gene ends were 0 bases for V and 5 bases for J; bases not matched to a gene: 11. CDR3 residues: CASSQEASGRRRDTGELFF. CDR3 nucleotide sequence: TGCGCCAGCAGCCAAGAGGCTAGCGGGAGGAGGCGAGATACCGGGGAGCTGTTTTTT.

This clonotype has ten or more counts. This rearrangement joins TRBV20-1 to TRBJ2-3; D is ambiguous. The germline gives CDR1 DFQATT, CDR2 SNEGSKA (reference sequence). The germline V and J ends were trimmed by 3 bases and 8 bases, with 12 bases remaining between them. This CDR3 has 12 residues. CDR3 DNA: TGCAGTGCTAGCGGGTGGCCCGGTACGCAGTATTTT. Protein product: CSASGWPGTQYF.

This clonotype was counted at least ten times. The chain has TRBV6-2 or TRBV6-3 and TRBJ1-1; no reliable D call. Trimming pared 5 bases from V and 9 bases from J, leaving 13 bases between. The CDR3 extends over 12 amino acids. Germline V gene data show CDR1 as MNHEY and CDR2 as SVGEGT. CDR3 coding DNA: TGTGCCAGCAGTGTGGGCAAGTCGAAAGCTTTCTTT. It translates to CASSVGKSKAFF.

This clonotype was counted ten times or more. The chain has TRBV6-1 and TRBJ2-1, with TRBD2 identical over 10 bases. The CDR3 is made up of 18 amino acids. Germline lookup yields CDR1 MNHNS and CDR2 SASEGT. V was clipped by 3 bases and J by 6 bases; unmatched bases: 14. This CDR3 is CASSELKGGTSAFNEQFF. CDR3 nucleotides: TGTGCCAGCAGTGAGCTTAAAGGGGGGACTAGCGCCTTCAATGAGCAGTTCTTC.

This clonotype has a count of ten or more. The chain is built from TRBV5-1 and TRBJ2-7; 7 nucleotides align to TRBD2. The CDR3 consists of 14 residues. Germline V gene data show CDR1 as SGHRS and CDR2 as YFSETQ. The V gene end was trimmed by 6 bases and the J gene end by 3 bases; junction bases not matched to a gene: 9. DNA of the CDR3: TGCGCCAGCACTGATGAAGGGAGGGTCTACGAGCAGTACTTC. This encodes CASTDEGRVYEQYF.

This clonotype showed up many times. The chain couples TRBV5-1 to TRBJ1-2, with TRBD1 identical over 8 bases. Germline loops: CDR1 SGHRS, CDR2 YFSETQ. The CDR3 contains 16 residues. The V segment lost 3 bases and the J segment 4 bases; nucleotides outside the gene matches: 11. The CDR3 nucleotides read TGCGCCAGCAGCTCGCCTCCGGACAGGGAGGCCTATGGCTACACCTTC. Translating gives CASSSPPDREAYGYTF.

A few counts support this clonotype. The chain employs TRBV29-1 and TRBJ2-1; the match to TRBD2 covers 9 bases. Germline CDR1 SQVTM, CDR2 ANQGSEA. Trimming took 4 bases from V and 11 from J; bases not matched to a gene: 15. The length of the CDR3 is 15 residues. The CDR3 is CSVAGSGLASPQQFF. In nucleotides, the CDR3 is TGCAGCGTTGCCGGTTCGGGACTAGCATCCCCCCAGCAGTTCTTC.

This clonotype came up many times. V is TRBV7-9 and J is TRBJ2-1; 10 bases agree with TRBD2. Germline trimming cut 4 bases from V and 9 bases from J; bases unmatched to any gene: 12. Germline CDR1 is SEHNR and CDR2 is FQNEAQ (reference sequence). The CDR3 extends over 16 amino acids. CDR3 DNA: TGTGCCAGCAGCTCATTTACACCTAGCGGGAGAGGTGAGCAGTTCTTC. Protein sequence: CASSSFTPSGRGEQFF.

This clonotype appeared many times. The rearrangement uses TRBV20-1 and TRBJ1-1; 9 positions match TRBD1. The CDR3 spans 13 residues. J gave up 1 base and V 4 bases, and 1 base lay outside the gene matches. Germline V gives CDR1 DFQATT, CDR2 SNEGSKA (reference sequence). CDR3 in DNA: TGCAGTGCTAAGGGACAGGGGAACACTGAAGCTTTCTTT. Amino acid sequence: CSAKGQGNTEAFF.

This clonotype was observed at least ten times. The rearrangement links TRBV6-2 or TRBV6-3 to TRBJ2-7; D remains unclear. Trimming removed 0 bases at V and 2 bases at J, with 5 bases between. The CDR3 runs to 13 residues. The germline V gene has CDR1 MNHEY and CDR2 SVGEGT. DNA of the CDR3: TGTGCCAGCAGTTACTCGAAGGCCTACGAGCAGTACTTC. Translating it yields CASSYSKAYEQYF.